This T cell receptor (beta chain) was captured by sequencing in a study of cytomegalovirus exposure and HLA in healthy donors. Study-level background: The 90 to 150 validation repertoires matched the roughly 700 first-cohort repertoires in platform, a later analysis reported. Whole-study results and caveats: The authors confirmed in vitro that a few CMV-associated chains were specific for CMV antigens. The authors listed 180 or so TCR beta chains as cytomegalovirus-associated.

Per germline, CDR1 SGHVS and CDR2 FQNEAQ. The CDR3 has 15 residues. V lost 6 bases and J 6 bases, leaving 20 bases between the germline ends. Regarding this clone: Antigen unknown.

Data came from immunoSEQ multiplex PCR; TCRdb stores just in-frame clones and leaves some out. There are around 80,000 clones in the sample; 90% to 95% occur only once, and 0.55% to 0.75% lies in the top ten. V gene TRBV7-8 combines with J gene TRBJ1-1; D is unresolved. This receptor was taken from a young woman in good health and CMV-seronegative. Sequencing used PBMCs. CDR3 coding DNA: TGTGCCAGCAGTCCCGCCGGGTCCCAAGGCGCTGAAGCTTTCTTT. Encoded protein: CASSPAGSQGAEAFF.